This T cell receptor (beta chain) was recorded in a study of beta chain features in type 1 diabetes. Sequencing targeted expressed TCRB transcripts, as all isolated RNA had been reverse transcribed. Assay used: immunoSEQ multiplex PCR; TCRdb lists only in-frame clones, some missing. This sample carries about 150,000 clones, 9% to 10% of them seen once, and the ten largest clones take 2% to 2.5%. CDR3 size: 15 residues. The germline V gene has CDR1 SGHTA and CDR2 FQGNSA. V shed 5 bases and J shed 1 base, with 14 bases lying between them. Worth noting for this clone: Its antigen is unknown.

Findings of the study overall: More deletions and fewer insertions at VDJ junctions were found in patients with type 1 diabetes.

A sort by CD45RO/CCR7/CD25/CD127/CD95/CD27 yielded CD4+ naive, central memory, regulatory and stem cell-like memory cells. Each sorted fraction was over 98% pure. This sequence was found in a woman in her late teens or twenties in good health. The chain links TRBV7-2 to TRBJ1-1; possibly TRBD1 for D (6 bases). What was sequenced was central memory CD4+ T cells from blood. The CDR3 sequence: CASSARQAGNTEAFF. CDR3 coding DNA: TGTGCCAGCAGCGCCAGACAGGCTGGGAACACTGAAGCTTTCTTT.